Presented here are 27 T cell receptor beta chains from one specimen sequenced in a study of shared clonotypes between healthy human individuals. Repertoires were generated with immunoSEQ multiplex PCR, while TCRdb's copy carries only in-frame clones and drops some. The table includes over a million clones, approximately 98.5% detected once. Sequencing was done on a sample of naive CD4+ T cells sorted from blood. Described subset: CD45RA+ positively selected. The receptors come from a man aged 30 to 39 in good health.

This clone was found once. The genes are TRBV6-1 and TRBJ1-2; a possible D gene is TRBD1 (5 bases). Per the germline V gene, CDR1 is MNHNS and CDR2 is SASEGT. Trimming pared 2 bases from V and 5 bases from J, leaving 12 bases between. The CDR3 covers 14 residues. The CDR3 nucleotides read TGTGCCAGCAGTGAATGGGAACAGGTTTATGGCTACACCTTC. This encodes CASSEWEQVYGYTF.

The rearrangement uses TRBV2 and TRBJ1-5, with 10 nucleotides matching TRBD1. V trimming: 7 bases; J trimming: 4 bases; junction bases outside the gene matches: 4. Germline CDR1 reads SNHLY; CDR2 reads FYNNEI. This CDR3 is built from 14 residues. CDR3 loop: CASTSDRGNQPQHF. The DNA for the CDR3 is TGTGCCAGCACCTCGGACAGGGGGAATCAGCCCCAGCATTTT.

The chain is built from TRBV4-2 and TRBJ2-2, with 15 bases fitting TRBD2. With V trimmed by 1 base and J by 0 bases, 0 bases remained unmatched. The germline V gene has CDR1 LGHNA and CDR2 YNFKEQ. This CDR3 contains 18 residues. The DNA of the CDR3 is TGTGCCAGCAGCCAAGGGACTAGCGGGAGGGCGAACACCGGGGAGCTGTTTTTT. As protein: CASSQGTSGRANTGELFF.

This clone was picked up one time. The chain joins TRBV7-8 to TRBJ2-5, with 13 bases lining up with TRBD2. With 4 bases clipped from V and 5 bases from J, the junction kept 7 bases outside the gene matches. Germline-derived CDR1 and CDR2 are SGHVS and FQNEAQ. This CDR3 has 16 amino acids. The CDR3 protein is CASSSTGLAGTETQYF. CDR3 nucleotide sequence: TGTGCCAGCAGCTCCACGGGACTAGCGGGAACCGAGACCCAGTACTTC.

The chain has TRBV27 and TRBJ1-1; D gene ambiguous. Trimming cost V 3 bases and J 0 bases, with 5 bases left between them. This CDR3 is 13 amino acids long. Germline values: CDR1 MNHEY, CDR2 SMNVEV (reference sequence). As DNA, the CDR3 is TGTGCCAGCAGTTTTGGTTTGAACACTGAAGCTTTCTTT. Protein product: CASSFGLNTEAFF.

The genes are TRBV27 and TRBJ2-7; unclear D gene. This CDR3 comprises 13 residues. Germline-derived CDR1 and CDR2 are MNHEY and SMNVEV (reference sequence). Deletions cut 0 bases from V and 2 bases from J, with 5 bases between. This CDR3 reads CASSLSKAYEQYF. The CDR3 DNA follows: TGTGCCAGCAGTTTATCGAAAGCCTACGAGCAGTACTTC.

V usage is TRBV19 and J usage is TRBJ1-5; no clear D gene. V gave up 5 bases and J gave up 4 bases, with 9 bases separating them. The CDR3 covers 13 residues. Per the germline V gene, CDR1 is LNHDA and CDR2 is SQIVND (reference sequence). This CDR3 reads CASSSTPNQPQHF. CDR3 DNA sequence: TGTGCCAGTAGTTCTACGCCGAATCAGCCCCAGCATTTT.

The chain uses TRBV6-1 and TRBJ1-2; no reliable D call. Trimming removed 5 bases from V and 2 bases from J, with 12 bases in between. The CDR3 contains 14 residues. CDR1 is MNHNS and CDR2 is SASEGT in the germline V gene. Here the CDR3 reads CASSPTRGNYGYTF. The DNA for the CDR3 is TGTGCCAGCAGTCCCACACGGGGAAACTATGGCTACACCTTC.

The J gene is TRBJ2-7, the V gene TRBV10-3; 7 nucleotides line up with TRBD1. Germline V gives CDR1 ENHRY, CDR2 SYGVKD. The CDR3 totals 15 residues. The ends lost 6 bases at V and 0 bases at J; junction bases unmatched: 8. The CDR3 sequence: CAIRIGQASSYEQYF. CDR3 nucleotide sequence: TGTGCCATCAGAATAGGACAGGCAAGCTCCTACGAGCAGTACTTC.

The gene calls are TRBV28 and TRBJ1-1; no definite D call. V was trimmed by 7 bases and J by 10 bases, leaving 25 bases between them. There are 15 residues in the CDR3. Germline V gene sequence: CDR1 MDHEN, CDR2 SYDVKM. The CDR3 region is CASKRLYPLPEAAFF. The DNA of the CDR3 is TGTGCCAGCAAAAGGCTCTACCCGCTCCCTGAGGCAGCTTTCTTT.

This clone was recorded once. The CDR3: CAWRAAGGSGANVLTF. Here the CDR3 DNA reads TGTGCCTGGAGGGCAGCGGGAGGCTCTGGGGCCAACGTCCTGACTTTC. The gene calls are TRBV30 and TRBJ2-6; 9 bases agree with TRBD2. CDR3 length: 16 amino acids. Germline assignment: CDR1 GTSNPN and CDR2 SVGIG (reference sequence). J was trimmed by 0 bases and V by 3 bases; bases with no gene match: 3.

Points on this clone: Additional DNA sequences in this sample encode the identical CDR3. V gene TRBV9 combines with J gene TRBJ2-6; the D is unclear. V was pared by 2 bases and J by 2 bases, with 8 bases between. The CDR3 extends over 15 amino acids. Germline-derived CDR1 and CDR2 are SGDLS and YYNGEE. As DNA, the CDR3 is TGTGCCAGCAGCGTTCGGACGGCTGGGGCCAACGTCCTGACTTTC. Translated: CASSVRTAGANVLTF.

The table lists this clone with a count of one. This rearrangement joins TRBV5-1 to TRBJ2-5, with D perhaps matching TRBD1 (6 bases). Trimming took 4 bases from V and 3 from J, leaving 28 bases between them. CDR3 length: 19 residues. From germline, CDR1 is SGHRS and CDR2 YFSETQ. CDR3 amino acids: CASSPAYRRASGTKETQYF. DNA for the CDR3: TGCGCCAGCAGCCCCGCCTACCGACGGGCCTCCGGGACAAAAGAGACCCAGTACTTC.

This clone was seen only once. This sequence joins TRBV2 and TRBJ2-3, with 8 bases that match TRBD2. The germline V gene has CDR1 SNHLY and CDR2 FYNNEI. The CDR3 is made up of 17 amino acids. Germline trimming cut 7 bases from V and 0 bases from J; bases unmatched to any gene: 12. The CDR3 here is CASTPASPSGSTDTQYF. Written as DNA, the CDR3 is TGTGCCAGCACCCCTGCGTCGCCTAGCGGGAGCACAGATACGCAGTATTTT.

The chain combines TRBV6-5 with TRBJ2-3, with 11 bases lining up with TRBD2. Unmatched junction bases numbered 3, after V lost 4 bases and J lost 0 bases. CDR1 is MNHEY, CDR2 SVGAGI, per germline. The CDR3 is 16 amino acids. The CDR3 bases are TGTGCCAGCAGTTTACTAGCGGGAGCTAGCACAGATACGCAGTATTTT. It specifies CASSLLAGASTDTQYF.

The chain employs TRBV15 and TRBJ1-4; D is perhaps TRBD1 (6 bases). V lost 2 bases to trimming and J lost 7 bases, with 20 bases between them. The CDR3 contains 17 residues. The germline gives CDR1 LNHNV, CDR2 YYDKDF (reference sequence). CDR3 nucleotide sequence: TGTGCCACCAGCAGACTCCCCCGGGGGCTAATGGTTGAAAAACTGTTTTTT. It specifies CATSRLPRGLMVEKLFF.

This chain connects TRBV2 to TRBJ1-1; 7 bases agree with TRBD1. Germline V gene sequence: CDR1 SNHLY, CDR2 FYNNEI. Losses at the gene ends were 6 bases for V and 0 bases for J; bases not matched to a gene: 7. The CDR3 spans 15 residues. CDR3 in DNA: TGTGCCAGCAGCATCCAGGGGGTTATGAACACTGAAGCTTTCTTT. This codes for CASSIQGVMNTEAFF.

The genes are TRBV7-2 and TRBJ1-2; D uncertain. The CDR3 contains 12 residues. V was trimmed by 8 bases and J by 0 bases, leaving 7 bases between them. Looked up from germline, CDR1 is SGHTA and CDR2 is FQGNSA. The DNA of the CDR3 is TGTGCCAGCCGAGTAACTAACTATGGCTACACCTTC. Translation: CASRVTNYGYTF.

This CDR3 reads CASSRQYF. The CDR3 DNA reads as TGTGCCAGTAGTAGGCAGTACTTC. The chain is built from TRBV19 and TRBJ2-7; D not certain. Trimming shortened V by 4 bases and J by 9 bases, and 1 base separated the two germline ends. This CDR3 is built from 8 residues. Per the germline V gene, CDR1 is LNHDA and CDR2 is SQIVND (reference sequence). Drawing the rest from reference TRBV19 and TRBJ2-7, the complete variable domain is DGGITQSPKYLFRKEGQNVTLSCEQNLNHDAMYWYRQDPGQGLRLIYYSQIVNDFQKGDIAEGYSVSREKKESFPLTVTSAQKNPTAFYLCASSRQYFGPGTRLTVT.

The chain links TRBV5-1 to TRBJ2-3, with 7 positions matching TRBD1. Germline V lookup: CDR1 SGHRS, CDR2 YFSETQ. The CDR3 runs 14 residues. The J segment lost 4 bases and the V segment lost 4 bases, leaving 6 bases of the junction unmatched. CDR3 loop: CASSDRAVPDTQYF. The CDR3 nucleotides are TGCGCCAGCAGCGACAGGGCAGTCCCAGATACGCAGTATTTT. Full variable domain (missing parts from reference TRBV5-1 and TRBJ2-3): KAGVTQTPRYLIKTRGQQVTLSCSPISGHRSVSWYQQTPGQGLQFLFEYFSETQRNKGNFPGRFSGRQFSNSRSEMNVSTLELGDSALYLCASSDRAVPDTQYFGPGTRLTVL.

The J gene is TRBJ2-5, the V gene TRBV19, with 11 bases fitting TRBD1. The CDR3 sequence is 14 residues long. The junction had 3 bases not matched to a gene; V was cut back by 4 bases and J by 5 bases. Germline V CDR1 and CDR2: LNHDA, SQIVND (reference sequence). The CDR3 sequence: CASSRTGGWETQYF. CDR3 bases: TGTGCCAGTAGTAGGACAGGGGGCTGGGAGACCCAGTACTTC.

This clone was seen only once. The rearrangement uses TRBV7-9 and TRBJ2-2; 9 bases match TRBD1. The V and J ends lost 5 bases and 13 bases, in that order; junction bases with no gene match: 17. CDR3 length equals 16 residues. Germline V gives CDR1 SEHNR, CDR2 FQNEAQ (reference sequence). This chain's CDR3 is CASSPGTGSASRPLFF. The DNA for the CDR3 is TGTGCCAGCAGCCCCGGGACAGGGTCGGCTTCGCGTCCGCTGTTTTTT. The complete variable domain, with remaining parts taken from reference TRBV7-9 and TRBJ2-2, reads DTGVSQNPRHKITKRGQNVTFRCDPISEHNRLYWYRQTLGQGPEFLTYFQNEAQLEKSRLLSDRFSAERPKGSFSTLEIQRTEQGDSAMYLCASSPGTGSASRPLFFGEGSRLTVL.

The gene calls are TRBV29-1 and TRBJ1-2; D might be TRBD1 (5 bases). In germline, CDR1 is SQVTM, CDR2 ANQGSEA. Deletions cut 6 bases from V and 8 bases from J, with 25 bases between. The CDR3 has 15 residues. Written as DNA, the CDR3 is TGCAGCGTGAGTGGGACTACAGGCACACTAGGGGGCTACACCTTC. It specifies CSVSGTTGTLGGYTF.

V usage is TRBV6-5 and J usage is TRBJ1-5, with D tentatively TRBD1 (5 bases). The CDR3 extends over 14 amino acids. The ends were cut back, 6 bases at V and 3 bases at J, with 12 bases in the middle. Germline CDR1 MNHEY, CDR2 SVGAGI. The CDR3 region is CASSPWGDNQPQHF. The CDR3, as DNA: TGTGCCAGCAGCCCCTGGGGGGACAATCAGCCCCAGCATTTT.

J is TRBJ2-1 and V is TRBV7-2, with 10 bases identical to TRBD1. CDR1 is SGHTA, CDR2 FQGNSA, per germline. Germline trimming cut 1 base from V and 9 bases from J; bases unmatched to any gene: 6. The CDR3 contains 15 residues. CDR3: CASSLEGQGLTEQFF. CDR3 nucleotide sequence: TGTGCCAGCAGCTTAGAGGGACAGGGGCTAACTGAGCAGTTCTTC.

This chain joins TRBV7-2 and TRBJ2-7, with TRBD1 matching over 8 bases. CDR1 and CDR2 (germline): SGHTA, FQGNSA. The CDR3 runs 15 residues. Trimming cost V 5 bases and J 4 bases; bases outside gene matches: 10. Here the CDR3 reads CASSARRGRGYEQYF. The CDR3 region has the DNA TGTGCCAGCAGCGCTCGCAGGGGGCGCGGGTACGAGCAGTACTTC.

In DNA form, the CDR3 reads TGCGCCAGCAGCTTGGCGGGACAGGGGTCTGGAAACACCATATATTTT. It is translated as CASSLAGQGSGNTIYF. The rearrangement links TRBV5-1 to TRBJ1-3; 10 nucleotides align to TRBD1. Germline CDR1 reads SGHRS; CDR2 reads YFSETQ. This CDR3 contains 16 residues. The V gene end was trimmed by 0 bases and the J gene end by 1 base; junction bases not matched to a gene: 1.